One and the same sample provided the 18 T cell receptor beta chains below, sequenced in a study of blood T cell repertoires in COVID-19. Profiled with immunoSEQ multiplex PCR; TCRdb holds only in-frame clones, not every one. The profile shows fewer than 250,000 clones, 83% of them singletons. The sequenced sample was peripheral blood. Receptors were obtained from a woman in her seventies with active or convalescent COVID-19.

The CDR3, as DNA: TGTGCCAGCAGCGTAGACAGGGGAGGAAACACCATATATTTT. It encodes CASSVDRGGNTIYF. This sequence joins TRBV9 and TRBJ1-3, with 7 bases matching TRBD1. The germline CDR1 and CDR2 sequences are SGDLS and YYNGEE. This CDR3 is 14 amino acids long. The J segment lost 4 bases and the V segment lost 0 bases, leaving 1 base of the junction unmatched.

The chain carries TRBV7-9 and TRBJ1-1; tentative D call: TRBD1 (6 bases). V lost 6 bases and J lost 1, with 12 bases in between. This CDR3 has 14 residues. Germline V gives CDR1 SEHNR, CDR2 FQNEAQ (reference sequence). The CDR3 sequence is CASRGGQPNTEAFF. The CDR3 DNA reads TGTGCCAGCAGGGGCGGACAGCCGAACACTGAAGCTTTCTTT.

V and J are TRBV7-2 and TRBJ1-4; D gene unclear. V gave up 3 bases and J gave up 0 bases, with 5 bases separating them. This CDR3 spans 14 amino acids. The germline CDR1 and CDR2 sequences are SGHTA and FQGNSA. CDR3 loop: CASSFQTTNEKLFF. CDR3 DNA: TGTGCCAGCAGCTTCCAAACAACTAATGAAAAACTGTTTTTT.

This chain links TRBV5-5 with TRBJ2-3, with 11 bases lining up with TRBD2. The CDR3 runs to 16 residues. Trimming at V came to 3 bases and at J to 1 base, leaving 4 bases not matched to a gene. Per germline, CDR1 SGHKS and CDR2 YYEKEE (reference sequence). The CDR3 DNA is TGTGCCAGCAGCTCCCTAGCGGGAGGTCGCACAGATACGCAGTATTTT. It specifies CASSSLAGGRTDTQYF.

V is TRBV7-2 and J is TRBJ2-1; D unresolved. CDR1 is SGHTA, CDR2 FQGNSA, per germline. The CDR3 extends over 14 amino acids. Trimming pared 1 base from V and 2 bases from J, leaving 6 bases between. CDR3 coding DNA: TGTGCCAGCAGCTTAGGCGGCCCCTACAATGAGCAGTTCTTC. It codes for CASSLGGPYNEQFF.

This clone was observed a few times. The V gene is TRBV30, the J gene TRBJ1-2; D is unclear. The length of the CDR3 is 11 residues. Trimming cost V 7 bases and J 8 bases, with 14 bases left between them. Germline assignment: CDR1 GTSNPN and CDR2 SVGIG (reference sequence). The CDR3: CALWVVGGYTF. DNA for the CDR3: TGTGCCTTATGGGTGGTGGGCGGCTACACCTTC.

This clone was seen once. CDR3: CASSEGPGANRPQHF. CDR3 bases: TGTGCCAGCAGTGAAGGCCCAGGGGCCAATCGTCCCCAGCATTTT. The chain uses TRBV6-1 and TRBJ1-5, with D tentatively TRBD1 (6 bases). CDR3 length: 15 amino acids. Germline CDR1 is MNHNS and CDR2 is SASEGT. V was shortened by 1 base and J by 10 bases, with 17 bases between the two germline ends.

The rearrangement links TRBV18 to TRBJ2-3; the match to TRBD2 covers 14 bases. V lost 1 base and J lost 5; bases outside the gene matches: 5. This CDR3 is built from 17 residues. Looked up from germline, CDR1 is KGHSH and CDR2 is LQKENI. The CDR3 loop reads CASSPRLGLAGGDTQYF. The CDR3 nucleotides are TGTGCCAGCTCACCACGGCTCGGACTAGCGGGAGGAGATACGCAGTATTTT.

This chain joins TRBV6-1 and TRBJ2-2; D is ambiguous. Germline assignment: CDR1 MNHNS and CDR2 SASEGT. The V end was cut by 1 base, the J end by 5 bases, with 11 bases between. The CDR3 length is 15 residues. The CDR3 sequence is CASSEGAVGTGELFF. CDR3 DNA sequence: TGTGCCAGCAGTGAAGGTGCCGTCGGGACCGGGGAGCTGTTTTTT.

The chain carries TRBV7-3 and TRBJ2-2, with TRBD1 identical over 7 bases. Germline lookup yields CDR1 SGHTA and CDR2 FQGTGA. This CDR3 region has 15 residues. The V gene end was trimmed by 4 bases and the J gene end by 0 bases; junction bases not matched to a gene: 2. CDR3 sequence reads: CASSYGQANTGELFF. CDR3 nucleotides: TGTGCCAGCAGCTACGGACAGGCGAACACCGGGGAGCTGTTTTTT.

Here the CDR3 DNA reads TGTGCCAGCAGACCTCCGACAGGGACGACTGGAAACACTGAAGCTTTCTTT. The encoded protein is CASRPPTGTTGNTEAFF. V usage is TRBV28 and J usage is TRBJ1-1; 7 positions agree with TRBD1. The CDR3 runs 17 residues. V lost 6 bases and J lost 2; bases outside the gene matches: 15. Germline lookup yields CDR1 MDHEN and CDR2 SYDVKM.

This chain links TRBV3-1 (or the pseudogene TRBV3-2) with TRBJ1-4; weak D call: TRBD1 (6 bases). The germline V gene encodes CDR1 LGHDT and CDR2 YNNKEL (reference sequence). Trimming cost V 5 bases and J 3 bases, with 13 bases left between them. This CDR3 region has 15 residues. The CDR3, as DNA: TGTGCCAGCAGCGCATTACAGGGTTCTAATGAAAAACTGTTTTTT. Translation: CASSALQGSNEKLFF.

This clone was detected only a few times. The chain joins TRBV11-2 to TRBJ2-1; 11 nucleotides align to TRBD2. Losses at the gene ends were 5 bases for V and 3 bases for J; bases not matched to a gene: 6. This CDR3 contains 16 residues. CDR1 is SGHAT, CDR2 FQNNGV, per germline. The CDR3 sequence is CASSPRLAGIYNEQFF. CDR3 DNA sequence: TGTGCCAGCAGCCCCCGACTAGCGGGGATCTACAATGAGCAGTTCTTC.

V and J are TRBV19 and TRBJ2-4; D may be TRBD2 (5 bases). Trimming stripped 0 bases from V and 0 bases from J, with 12 bases between. Germline CDR1 LNHDA, CDR2 SQIVND (reference sequence). This CDR3 comprises 17 residues. The CDR3 region is CASSIDWSGLAKNIQYF. CDR3 DNA: TGTGCCAGTAGTATAGATTGGAGCGGATTAGCCAAAAACATTCAGTACTTC. Looking up the rest from reference TRBV19 and TRBJ2-4 gives the full variable domain: DGGITQSPKYLFRKEGQNVTLSCEQNLNHDAMYWYRQDPGQGLRLIYYSQIVNDFQKGDIAEGYSVSREKKESFPLTVTSAQKNPTAFYLCASSIDWSGLAKNIQYFGAGTRLSVL.

The chain uses TRBV9 and TRBJ2-1; D is undetermined. The CDR3 runs 16 residues. Trimming took 3 bases from V and 0 from J, leaving 13 bases between them. Germline V gene data show CDR1 as SGDLS and CDR2 as YYNGEE. CDR3 sequence: CASSGLTSSSYNEQFF. In DNA, the CDR3 is TGTGCCAGCAGCGGCCTAACCTCGAGCTCCTACAATGAGCAGTTCTTC. Based on the CDR3 plus reference TRBV9 and TRBJ2-1, the full variable domain is DSGVTQTPKHLITATGQRVTLRCSPRSGDLSVYWYQQSLDQGLQFLIQYYNGEERAKGNILERFSAQQFPDLHSELNLSSLELGDSALYFCASSGLTSSSYNEQFFGPGTRLTVL.

V and J are TRBV7-3 and TRBJ2-2; D possibly corresponds to TRBD1 (6 bases). Looked up from germline, CDR1 is SGHTA and CDR2 is FQGTGA. The length of the CDR3 is 15 residues. Trimming removed 6 bases from V and 0 bases from J, with 11 bases in between. The CDR3 spells CASRLQGANTGELFF. In DNA form, the CDR3 reads TGTGCCAGCAGACTACAGGGAGCGAACACCGGGGAGCTGTTTTTT. Drawing the rest from reference TRBV7-3 and TRBJ2-2, the complete variable domain is GAGVSQTPSNKVTEKGKYVELRCDPISGHTALYWYRQSLGQGPEFLIYFQGTGAADDSGLPNDRFFAVRPEGSVSTLKIQRTERGDSAVYLCASRLQGANTGELFFGEGSRLTVL.

The chain couples TRBV5-4 to TRBJ1-1; D is possibly TRBD1 (6 bases). V lost 4 bases and J lost 4, with 14 bases in between. Germline CDR1 reads SGHNT; CDR2 reads YYREEE (reference sequence). The CDR3 length is 14 residues. This chain's CDR3 is CASSAGDLGTEAFF. In nucleotides, the CDR3 is TGTGCCAGCAGCGCAGGGGACCTCGGCACTGAAGCTTTCTTT.

V usage is TRBV29-1 and J usage is TRBJ2-6; D is undetermined. From germline, CDR1 is SQVTM and CDR2 ANQGSEA. Trimming left V 5 bases short and J 3 bases short, with 5 bases between. The CDR3 is 12 amino acids. The CDR3 spells CSVHSGANVLTF. CDR3 nucleotide sequence: TGCAGCGTTCACAGTGGGGCCAACGTCCTGACTTTC.